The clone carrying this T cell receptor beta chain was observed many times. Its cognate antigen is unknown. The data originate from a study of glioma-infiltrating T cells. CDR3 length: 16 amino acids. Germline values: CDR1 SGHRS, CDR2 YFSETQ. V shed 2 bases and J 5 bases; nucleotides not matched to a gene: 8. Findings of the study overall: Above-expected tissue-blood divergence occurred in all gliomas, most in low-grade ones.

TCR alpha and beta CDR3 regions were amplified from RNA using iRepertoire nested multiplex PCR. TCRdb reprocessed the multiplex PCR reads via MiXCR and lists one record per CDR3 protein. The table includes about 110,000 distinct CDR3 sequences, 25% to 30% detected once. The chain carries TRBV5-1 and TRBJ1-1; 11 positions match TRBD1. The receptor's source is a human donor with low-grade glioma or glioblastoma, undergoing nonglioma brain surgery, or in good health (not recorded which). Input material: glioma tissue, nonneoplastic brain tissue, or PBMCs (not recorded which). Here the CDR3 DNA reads TGCGCCAGCAGCTTCGGACAGGGGGCATTCGTGACTGAAGCTTTCTTT. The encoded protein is CASSFGQGAFVTEAFF. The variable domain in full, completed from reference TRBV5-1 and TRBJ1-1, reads KAGVTQTPRYLIKTRGQQVTLSCSPISGHRSVSWYQQTPGQGLQFLFEYFSETQRNKGNFPGRFSGRQFSNSRSEMNVSTLELGDSALYLCASSFGQGAFVTEAFFGQGTRLTVV.